The 10 T cell receptor beta chains presented below share a single source sample, sequenced in a study of blood T cell repertoires in COVID-19. Some clones are missing from TCRdb's copy, which holds only in-frame ones; the method was immunoSEQ multiplex PCR. The sample shows 200,000 to 250,000 clones, less than 90% of them seen only once. Sequencing was done on a sample of peripheral blood. The source is a man aged 25-40 years with active or convalescent COVID-19.

V gene TRBV10-3 combines with J gene TRBJ1-5, with D hard to call. Trimming removed 2 bases from V and 7 bases from J, with 6 bases in between. This CDR3 has 12 residues. Germline CDR1 ENHRY, CDR2 SYGVKD. The CDR3 protein is CAISEPGQPQHF. For the CDR3, the DNA is TGTGCCATCAGTGAGCCGGGGCAGCCCCAGCATTTT.

This chain uses TRBV6-5 with TRBJ1-3; no clear D gene. CDR1 MNHEY and CDR2 SVGAGI come from the germline V gene. The CDR3 sequence is 13 residues long. Trimming took 6 bases from V and 6 from J, leaving 12 bases between them. The CDR3 DNA reads TGTGCCAGCAGCCCCGGGGTCGCAAACACCATATATTTT. This gives the protein CASSPGVANTIYF.

A note on this clone: At the DNA level, this CDR3 is encoded by other sequences in the same sample as well. The genes are TRBV10-3 and TRBJ1-6; TRBD1 agrees at 8 bases. Germline-derived CDR1 and CDR2 are ENHRY and SYGVKD. J lost 6 bases, V lost 4 bases, and 2 bases had no gene match. The CDR3 runs to 14 residues. CDR3 loop: CAISGTGLNSPLHF. CDR3 bases: TGTGCCATCAGTGGGACAGGGCTTAATTCACCCCTCCACTTT.

The chain uses TRBV21-1 and TRBJ2-7; the DNA was not compared with TRBD2, the D call given in the table. TRBV21-1 is labeled a pseudogene. The CDR3 is 16 residues long. CDR3 protein: CASSKGLAGGLYEQYF. CDR3 nucleotides: TGTGCCAGCAGCAAGGGACTAGCGGGGGGCCTCTACGAGCAGTACTTC.

The chain recombines TRBV6-1 with TRBJ1-6; D may be TRBD1 (5 bases). The germline CDR1 and CDR2 sequences are MNHNS and SASEGT. V lost 3 bases to trimming and J lost 5 bases, with 11 bases between them. CDR3 size: 15 residues. CDR3: CASSEVPGDNSPLHF. The CDR3 DNA reads as TGTGCCAGCAGTGAGGTGCCGGGGGATAATTCACCCCTCCACTTT.

This clone appeared a few times. The chain uses TRBV6-5 and TRBJ2-7, with 10 bases fitting TRBD2. CDR1 MNHEY and CDR2 SVGAGI come from the germline V gene. The CDR3 sequence is 14 residues long. Unmatched junction bases numbered 6, after V lost 6 bases and J lost 4 bases. Here the CDR3 reads CASRGTSDLYEQYF. The CDR3, as DNA: TGTGCCAGCAGGGGGACTAGCGACCTATACGAGCAGTACTTC.

The V and J genes are TRBV6-2 or TRBV6-3 and TRBJ2-1; D remains unclear. V dropped 5 bases and J dropped 4 bases, with 12 bases sitting between them. The CDR3 contains 14 residues. CDR1 is MNHEY, CDR2 SVGEGT, per germline. CDR3: CASSRPGAYNEQFF. The CDR3 DNA reads as TGTGCCAGCAGTCGACCTGGAGCATACAATGAGCAGTTCTTC.

The chain joins TRBV4-3 to TRBJ2-6, with D possibly TRBD2 on 5 matching bases. The germline V gene encodes CDR1 LGHNA and CDR2 YSLEER. V was pared by 0 bases and J by 2 bases, with 11 bases between. The CDR3 contains 17 residues. CDR3 sequence reads: CASSQDHWGAGANVLTF. The CDR3 DNA follows: TGCGCCAGCAGCCAAGATCATTGGGGAGCTGGGGCCAACGTCCTGACTTTC.

This clone came up a few times. The genes are TRBV30 and TRBJ2-2, with 9 bases identical to TRBD1. The CDR3 has 14 amino acids. Germline loops: CDR1 GTSNPN, CDR2 SVGIG (reference sequence). The V gene end was trimmed by 7 bases and the J gene end by 5 bases; junction bases not matched to a gene: 8. In DNA, the CDR3 is TGTGCCTTCGCGGGACAGGGCAAAACCGGGGAGCTGTTTTTT. It translates to CAFAGQGKTGELFF.

The chain combines TRBV29-1 with TRBJ2-7; no firm D call. Germline loops: CDR1 SQVTM, CDR2 ANQGSEA. The CDR3 totals 11 residues. The ends were cut back, 7 bases at V and 2 bases at J, with 9 bases in the middle. The DNA of the CDR3 is TGCAGCGGTATAAGAGCCTACGAGCAGTACTTC. Protein product: CSGIRAYEQYF.